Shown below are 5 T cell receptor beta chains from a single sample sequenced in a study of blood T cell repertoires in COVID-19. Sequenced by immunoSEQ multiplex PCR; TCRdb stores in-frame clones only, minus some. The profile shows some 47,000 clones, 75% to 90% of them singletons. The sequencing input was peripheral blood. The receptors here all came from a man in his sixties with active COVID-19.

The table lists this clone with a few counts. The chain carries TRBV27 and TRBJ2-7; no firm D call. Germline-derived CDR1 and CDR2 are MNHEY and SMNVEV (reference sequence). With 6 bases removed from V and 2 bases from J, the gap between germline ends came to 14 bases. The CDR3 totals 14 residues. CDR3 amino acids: CASSPLGQTYEQYF. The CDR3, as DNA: TGTGCCAGCAGCCCCCTTGGCCAGACCTACGAGCAGTACTTC.

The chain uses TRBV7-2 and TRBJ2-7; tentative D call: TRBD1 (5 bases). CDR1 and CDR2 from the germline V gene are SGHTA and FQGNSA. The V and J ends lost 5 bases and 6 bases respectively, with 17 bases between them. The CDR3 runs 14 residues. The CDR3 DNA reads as TGTGCCAGCAGCGGGGCCTCCTACGCTGGCGAGCAGTACTTC. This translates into CASSGASYAGEQYF.

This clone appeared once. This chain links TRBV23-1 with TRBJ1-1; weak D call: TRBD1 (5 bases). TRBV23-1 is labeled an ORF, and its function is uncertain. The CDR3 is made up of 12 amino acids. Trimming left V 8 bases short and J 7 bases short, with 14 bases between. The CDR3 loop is CASGSYRIEAFF. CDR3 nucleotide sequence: TGCGCCAGCGGATCATACAGGATTGAAGCTTTCTTT.

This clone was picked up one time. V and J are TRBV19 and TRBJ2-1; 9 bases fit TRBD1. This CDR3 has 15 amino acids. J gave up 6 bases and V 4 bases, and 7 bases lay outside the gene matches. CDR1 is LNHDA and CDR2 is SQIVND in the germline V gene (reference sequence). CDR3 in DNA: TGTGCCAGTAGTAACGCCGGGACAGGGAGCAATGAGCAGTTCTTC. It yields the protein CASSNAGTGSNEQFF.

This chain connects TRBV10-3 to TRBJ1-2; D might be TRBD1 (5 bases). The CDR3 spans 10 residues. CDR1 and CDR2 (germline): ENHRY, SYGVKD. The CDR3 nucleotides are TGTGCTGTCGGGGGAAATGGCTACACCTTC. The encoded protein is CAVGGNGYTF.